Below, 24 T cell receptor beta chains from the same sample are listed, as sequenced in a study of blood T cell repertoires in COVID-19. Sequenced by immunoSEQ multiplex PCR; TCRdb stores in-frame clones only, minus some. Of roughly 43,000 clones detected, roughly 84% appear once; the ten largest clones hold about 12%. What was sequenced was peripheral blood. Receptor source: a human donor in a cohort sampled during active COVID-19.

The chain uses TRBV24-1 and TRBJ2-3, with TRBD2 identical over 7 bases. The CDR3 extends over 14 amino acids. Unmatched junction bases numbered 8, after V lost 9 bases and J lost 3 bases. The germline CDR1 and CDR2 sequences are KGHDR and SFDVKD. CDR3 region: CATQGGGSTDTQYF. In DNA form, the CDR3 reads TGTGCCACCCAGGGAGGCGGGAGTACAGATACGCAGTATTTT.

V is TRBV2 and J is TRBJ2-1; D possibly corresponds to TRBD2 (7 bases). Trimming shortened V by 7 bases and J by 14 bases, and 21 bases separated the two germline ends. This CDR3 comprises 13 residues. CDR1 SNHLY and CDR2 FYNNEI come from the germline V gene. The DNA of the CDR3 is TGTGCCAGCAATCGGGGGGCGGAAAGTATGGAGTTCTTC. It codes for CASNRGAESMEFF.

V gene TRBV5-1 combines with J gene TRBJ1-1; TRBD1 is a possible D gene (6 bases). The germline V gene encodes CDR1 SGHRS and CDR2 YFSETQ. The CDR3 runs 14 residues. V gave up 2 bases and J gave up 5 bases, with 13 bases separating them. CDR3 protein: CASSLDGTMTEAFF. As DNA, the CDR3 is TGCGCCAGCAGCTTAGACGGGACAATGACTGAAGCTTTCTTT.

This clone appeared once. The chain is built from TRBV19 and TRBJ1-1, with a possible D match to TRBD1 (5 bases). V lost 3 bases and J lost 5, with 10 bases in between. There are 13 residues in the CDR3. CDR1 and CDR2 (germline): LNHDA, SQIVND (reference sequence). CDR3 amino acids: CASSIPGYTEAFF. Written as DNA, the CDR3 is TGTGCCAGTAGTATTCCAGGGTATACTGAAGCTTTCTTT.

The CDR3 loop reads CASSAGLAGGAYEQYF. In DNA, the CDR3 is TGCGCCAGCAGCGCAGGACTAGCGGGGGGCGCCTACGAGCAGTACTTC. The J gene is TRBJ2-7, the V gene TRBV5-1; TRBD2 matches 14 bases. Germline CDR1 and CDR2: SGHRS and YFSETQ. The CDR3 length is 16 residues. Unmatched junction bases numbered 5, after V lost 4 bases and J lost 2 bases.

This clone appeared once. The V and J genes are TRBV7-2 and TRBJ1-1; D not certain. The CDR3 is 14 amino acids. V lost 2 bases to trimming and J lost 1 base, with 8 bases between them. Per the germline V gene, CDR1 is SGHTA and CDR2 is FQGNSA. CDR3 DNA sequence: TGTGCCAGCAGCTTACAGGCTCAGAACACTGAAGCTTTCTTT. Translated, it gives CASSLQAQNTEAFF.

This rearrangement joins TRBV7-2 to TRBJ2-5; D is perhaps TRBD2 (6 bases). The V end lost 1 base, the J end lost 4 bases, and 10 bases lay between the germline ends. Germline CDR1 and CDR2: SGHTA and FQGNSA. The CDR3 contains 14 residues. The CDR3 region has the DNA TGTGCCAGCAGCTTAGTGCGGGGAGGAGAGACCCAGTACTTC. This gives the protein CASSLVRGGETQYF.

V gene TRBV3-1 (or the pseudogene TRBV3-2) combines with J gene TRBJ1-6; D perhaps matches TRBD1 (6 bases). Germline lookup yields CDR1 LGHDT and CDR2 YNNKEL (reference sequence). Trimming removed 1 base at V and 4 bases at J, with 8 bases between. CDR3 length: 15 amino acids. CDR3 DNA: TGTGCCAGCAGCCAAGGGCAGGGGTATAATTCACCCCTCCACTTT. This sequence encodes CASSQGQGYNSPLHF.

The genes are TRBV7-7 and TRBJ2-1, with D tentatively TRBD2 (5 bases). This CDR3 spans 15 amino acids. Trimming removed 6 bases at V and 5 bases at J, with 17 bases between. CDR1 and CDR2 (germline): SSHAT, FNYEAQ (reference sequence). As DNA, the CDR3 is TGTGCCAGCAGTCGAGGGCCCCCCGGGGACAATGAGCAGTTCTTC. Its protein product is CASSRGPPGDNEQFF.

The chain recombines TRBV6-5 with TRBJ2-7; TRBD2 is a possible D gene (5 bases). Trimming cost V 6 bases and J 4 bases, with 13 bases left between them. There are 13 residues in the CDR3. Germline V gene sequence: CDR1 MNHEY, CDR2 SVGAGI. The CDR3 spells CASSRESTYEQYF. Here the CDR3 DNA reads TGTGCCAGCAGCCGGGAATCGACTTACGAGCAGTACTTC.

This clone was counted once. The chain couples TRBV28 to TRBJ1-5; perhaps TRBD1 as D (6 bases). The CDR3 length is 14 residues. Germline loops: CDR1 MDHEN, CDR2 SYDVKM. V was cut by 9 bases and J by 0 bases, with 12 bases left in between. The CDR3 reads CASETGPSNQPQHF. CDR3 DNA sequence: TGTGCCAGTGAAACAGGGCCTAGCAATCAGCCCCAGCATTTT.

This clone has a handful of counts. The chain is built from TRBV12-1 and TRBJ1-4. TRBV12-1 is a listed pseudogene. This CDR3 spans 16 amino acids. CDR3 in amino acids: CASSFGDLLLAQKLFF. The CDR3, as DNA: TGTGCCAGCAGCTTTGGTGATCTCTTGTTAGCCCAAAAACTGTTTTTT.

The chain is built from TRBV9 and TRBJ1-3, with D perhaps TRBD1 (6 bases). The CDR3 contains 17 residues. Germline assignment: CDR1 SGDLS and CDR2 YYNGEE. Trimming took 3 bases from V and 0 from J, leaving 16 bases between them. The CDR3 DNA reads TGTGCCAGCAGCGCCAGCGGGACAACCCTCTCTGGAAACACCATATATTTT. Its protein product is CASSASGTTLSGNTIYF.

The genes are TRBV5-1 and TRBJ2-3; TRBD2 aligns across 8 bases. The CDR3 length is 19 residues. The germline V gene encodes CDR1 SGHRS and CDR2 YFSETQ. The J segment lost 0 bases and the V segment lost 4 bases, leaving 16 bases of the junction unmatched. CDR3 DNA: TGCGCCAGCAGCCTTAACGTTCTAACTAGCGGCTTTAGCACAGATACGCAGTATTTT. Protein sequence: CASSLNVLTSGFSTDTQYF.

The CDR3 here is CASSQTSGGLYEQYF. CDR3 DNA sequence: TGTGCCAGCAGCCAGACTAGCGGGGGGCTCTACGAGCAGTACTTC. The J gene is TRBJ2-7, the V gene TRBV7-9; TRBD2 aligns across 13 bases. J gave up 3 bases and V 5 bases, and 4 bases lay outside the gene matches. CDR1 is SEHNR, CDR2 FQNEAQ, per germline (reference sequence). The CDR3 loop spans 15 amino acids.

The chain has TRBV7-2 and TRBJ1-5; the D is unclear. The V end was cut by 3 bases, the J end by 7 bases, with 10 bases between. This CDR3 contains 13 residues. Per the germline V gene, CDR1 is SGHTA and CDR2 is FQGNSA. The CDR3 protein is CASSLAPGQPQHF. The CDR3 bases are TGTGCCAGCAGCTTGGCACCGGGACAGCCCCAGCATTTT.

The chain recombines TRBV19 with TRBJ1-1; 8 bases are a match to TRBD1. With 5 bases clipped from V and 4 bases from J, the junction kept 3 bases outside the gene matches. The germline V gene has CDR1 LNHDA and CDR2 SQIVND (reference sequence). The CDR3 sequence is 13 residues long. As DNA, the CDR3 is TGTGCCAGTAGTTGGACAGGGCCCACTGAAGCTTTCTTT. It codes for CASSWTGPTEAFF.

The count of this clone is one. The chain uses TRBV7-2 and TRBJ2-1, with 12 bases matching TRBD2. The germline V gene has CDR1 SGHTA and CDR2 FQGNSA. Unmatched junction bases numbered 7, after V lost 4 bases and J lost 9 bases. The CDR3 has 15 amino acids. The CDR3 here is CASSWTSGEWSEQFF. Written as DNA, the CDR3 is TGTGCCAGCAGCTGGACTAGCGGGGAATGGAGTGAGCAGTTCTTC. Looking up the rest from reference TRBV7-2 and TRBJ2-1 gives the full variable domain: GAGVSQSPSNKVTEKGKDVELRCDPISGHTALYWYRQSLGQGLEFLIYFQGNSAPDKSGLPSDRFSAERTGGSVSTLTIQRTQQEDSAVYLCASSWTSGEWSEQFFGPGTRLTVL.

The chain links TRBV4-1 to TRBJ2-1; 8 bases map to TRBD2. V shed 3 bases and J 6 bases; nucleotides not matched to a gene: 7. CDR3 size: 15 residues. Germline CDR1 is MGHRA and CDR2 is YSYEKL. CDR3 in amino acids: CASSHAITSGNEQFF. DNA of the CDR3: TGCGCCAGCAGCCATGCCATCACTAGCGGCAATGAGCAGTTCTTC.

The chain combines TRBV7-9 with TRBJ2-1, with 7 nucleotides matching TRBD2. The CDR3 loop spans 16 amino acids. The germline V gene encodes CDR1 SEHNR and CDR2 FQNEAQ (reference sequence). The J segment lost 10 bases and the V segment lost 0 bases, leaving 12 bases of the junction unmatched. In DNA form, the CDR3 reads TGTGCCAGCAGCTTAGCTCCTAGCGGAGGTACTCGCGAGCAGTTCTTC. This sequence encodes CASSLAPSGGTREQFF.

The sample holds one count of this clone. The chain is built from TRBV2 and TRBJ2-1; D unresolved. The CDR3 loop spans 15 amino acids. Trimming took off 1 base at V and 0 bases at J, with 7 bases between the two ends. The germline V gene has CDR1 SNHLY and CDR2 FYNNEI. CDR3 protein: CASSEEESSYNEQFF. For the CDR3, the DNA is TGTGCCAGCAGTGAAGAAGAGAGCTCCTACAATGAGCAGTTCTTC.

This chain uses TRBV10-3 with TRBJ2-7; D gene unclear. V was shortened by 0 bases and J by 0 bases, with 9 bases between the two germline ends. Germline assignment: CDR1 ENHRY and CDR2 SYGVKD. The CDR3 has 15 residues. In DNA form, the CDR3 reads TGTGCCATCAGTGAGTCAGTAGCCCTCTCCTACGAGCAGTACTTC. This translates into CAISESVALSYEQYF.

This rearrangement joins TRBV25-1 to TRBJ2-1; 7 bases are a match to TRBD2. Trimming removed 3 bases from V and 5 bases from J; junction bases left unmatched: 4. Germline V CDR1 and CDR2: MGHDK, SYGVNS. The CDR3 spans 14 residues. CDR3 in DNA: TGTGCCAGCAGTGAGGGGGGGGTAGACAATGAGCAGTTCTTC. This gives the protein CASSEGGVDNEQFF.

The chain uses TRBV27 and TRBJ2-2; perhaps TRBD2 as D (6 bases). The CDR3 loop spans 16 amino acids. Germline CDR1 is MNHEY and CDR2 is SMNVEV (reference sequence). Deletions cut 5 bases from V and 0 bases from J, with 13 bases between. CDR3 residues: CASSAGRFANTGELFF. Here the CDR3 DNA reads TGTGCCAGCAGTGCGGGGCGTTTCGCGAACACCGGGGAGCTGTTTTTT.